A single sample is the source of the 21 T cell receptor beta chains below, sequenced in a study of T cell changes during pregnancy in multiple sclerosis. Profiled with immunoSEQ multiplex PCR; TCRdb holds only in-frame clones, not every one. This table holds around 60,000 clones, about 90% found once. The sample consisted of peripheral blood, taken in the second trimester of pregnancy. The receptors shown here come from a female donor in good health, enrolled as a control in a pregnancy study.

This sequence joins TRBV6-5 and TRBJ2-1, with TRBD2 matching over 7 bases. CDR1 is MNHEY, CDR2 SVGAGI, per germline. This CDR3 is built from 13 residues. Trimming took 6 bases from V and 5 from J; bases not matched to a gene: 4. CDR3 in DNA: TGTGCCAGCAGCCTCCTAGCGGACAATGAGCAGTTCTTC. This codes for CASSLLADNEQFF.

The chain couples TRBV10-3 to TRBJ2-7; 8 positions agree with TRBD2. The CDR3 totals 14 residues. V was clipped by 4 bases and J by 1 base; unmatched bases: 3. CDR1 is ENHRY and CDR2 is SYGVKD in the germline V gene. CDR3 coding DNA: TGTGCCATCAGTGTGGCTAGCGGGTCCTACGAGCAGTACTTC. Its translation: CAISVASGSYEQYF.

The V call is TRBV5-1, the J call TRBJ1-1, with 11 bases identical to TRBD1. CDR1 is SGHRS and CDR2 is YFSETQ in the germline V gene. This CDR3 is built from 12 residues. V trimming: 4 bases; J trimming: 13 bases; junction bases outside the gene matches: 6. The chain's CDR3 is CASSLGQGDGFF. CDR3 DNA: TGCGCCAGCAGCCTGGGACAGGGGGATGGTTTCTTT.

In nucleotides, the CDR3 is TGTGCCAGCAGGACCGGGGGGCCGGAGACCCAGTACTTC. This sequence encodes CASRTGGPETQYF. The chain links TRBV6-6 to TRBJ2-5, with a weak D call TRBD2 (7 bases). V dropped 6 bases and J dropped 5 bases, with 13 bases sitting between them. This CDR3 spans 13 amino acids. The germline V gene encodes CDR1 MNHNY and CDR2 SVGAGI (reference sequence).

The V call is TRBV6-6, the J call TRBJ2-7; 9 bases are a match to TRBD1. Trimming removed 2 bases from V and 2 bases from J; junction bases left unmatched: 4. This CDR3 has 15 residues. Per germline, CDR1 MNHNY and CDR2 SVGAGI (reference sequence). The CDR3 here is CASSYSGQGTYEQYF. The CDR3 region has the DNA TGTGCCAGCAGTTACAGCGGACAGGGGACCTACGAGCAGTACTTC.

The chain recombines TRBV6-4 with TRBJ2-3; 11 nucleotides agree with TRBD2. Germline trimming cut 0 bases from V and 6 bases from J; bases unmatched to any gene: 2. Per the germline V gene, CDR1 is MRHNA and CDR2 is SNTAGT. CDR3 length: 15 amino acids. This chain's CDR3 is CASSDSASGGDTQYF. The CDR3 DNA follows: TGTGCCAGCAGTGACTCAGCTAGCGGGGGGGATACGCAGTATTTT.

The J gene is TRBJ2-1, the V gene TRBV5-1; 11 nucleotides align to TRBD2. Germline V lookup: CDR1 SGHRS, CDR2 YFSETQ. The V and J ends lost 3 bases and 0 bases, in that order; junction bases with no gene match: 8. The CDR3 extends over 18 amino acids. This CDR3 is CASSSPLAGGDSYNEQFF. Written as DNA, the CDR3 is TGCGCCAGCAGCTCCCCCCTAGCGGGGGGTGACTCCTACAATGAGCAGTTCTTC.

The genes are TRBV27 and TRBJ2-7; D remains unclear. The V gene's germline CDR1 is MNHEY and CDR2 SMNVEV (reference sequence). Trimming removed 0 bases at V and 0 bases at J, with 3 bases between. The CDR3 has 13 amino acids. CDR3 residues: CASSLSRSYEQYF. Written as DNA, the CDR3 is TGTGCCAGCAGTTTATCGCGCTCCTACGAGCAGTACTTC.

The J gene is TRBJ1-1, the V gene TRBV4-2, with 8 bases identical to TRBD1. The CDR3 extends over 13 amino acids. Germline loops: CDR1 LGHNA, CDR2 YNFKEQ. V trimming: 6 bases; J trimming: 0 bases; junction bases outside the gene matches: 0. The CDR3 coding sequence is TGTGCCAGCAGGACAGGGGTGAACACTGAAGCTTTCTTT. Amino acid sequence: CASRTGVNTEAFF.

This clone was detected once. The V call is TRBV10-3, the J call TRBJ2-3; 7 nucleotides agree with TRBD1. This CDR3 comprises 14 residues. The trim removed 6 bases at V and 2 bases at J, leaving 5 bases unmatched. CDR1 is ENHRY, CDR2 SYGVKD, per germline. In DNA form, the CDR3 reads TGTGCCATCAGGTCGGGACAGCTCACAGATACGCAGTATTTT. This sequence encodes CAIRSGQLTDTQYF.

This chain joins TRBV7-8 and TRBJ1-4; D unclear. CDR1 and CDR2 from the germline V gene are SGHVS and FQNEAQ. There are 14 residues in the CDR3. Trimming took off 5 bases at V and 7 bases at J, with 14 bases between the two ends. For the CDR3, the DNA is TGTGCCAGCAGCCCCGTAGCCCGGATTGAAAAACTGTTTTTT. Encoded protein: CASSPVARIEKLFF.

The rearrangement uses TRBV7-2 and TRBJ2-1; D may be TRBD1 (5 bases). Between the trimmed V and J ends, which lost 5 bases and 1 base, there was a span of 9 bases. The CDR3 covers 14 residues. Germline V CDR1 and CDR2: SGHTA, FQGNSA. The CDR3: CASSADSSYNEQFF. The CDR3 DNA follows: TGTGCCAGCAGCGCCGACAGTTCCTACAATGAGCAGTTCTTC.

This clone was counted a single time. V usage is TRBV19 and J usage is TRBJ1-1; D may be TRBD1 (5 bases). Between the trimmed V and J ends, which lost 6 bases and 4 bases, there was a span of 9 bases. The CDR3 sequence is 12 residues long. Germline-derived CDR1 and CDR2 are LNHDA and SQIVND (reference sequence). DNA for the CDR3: TGTGCCAGTAGGGGGGGGTCCACTGAAGCTTTCTTT. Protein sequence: CASRGGSTEAFF.

CDR3 sequence: CASSFSSVRASQYEQYF. Here the CDR3 DNA reads TGTGCCAGCAGTTTCTCCTCGGTGCGGGCGTCTCAGTACGAGCAGTACTTC. The rearrangement uses TRBV28 and TRBJ2-7, with D perhaps matching TRBD2 (5 bases). V lost 3 bases to trimming and J lost 4 bases, with 22 bases between them. This CDR3 contains 17 residues. The germline gives CDR1 MDHEN, CDR2 SYDVKM.

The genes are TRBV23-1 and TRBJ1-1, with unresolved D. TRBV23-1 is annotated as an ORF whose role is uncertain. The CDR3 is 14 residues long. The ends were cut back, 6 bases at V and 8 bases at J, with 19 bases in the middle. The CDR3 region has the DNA TGCGCCAGCAGCTCCCTGGTTTTAGTCCGAGAAGCTTTCTTT. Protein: CASSSLVLVREAFF.

The CDR3 is CASSPPDRLYEQYF. For the CDR3, the DNA is TGTGCCAGCTCACCACCGGACAGATTGTACGAGCAGTACTTC. The chain uses TRBV18 and TRBJ2-7; tentatively, D is TRBD1 (6 bases). Germline lookup yields CDR1 KGHSH and CDR2 LQKENI. Trimming took off 0 bases at V and 4 bases at J, with 10 bases between the two ends. This CDR3 contains 14 residues.

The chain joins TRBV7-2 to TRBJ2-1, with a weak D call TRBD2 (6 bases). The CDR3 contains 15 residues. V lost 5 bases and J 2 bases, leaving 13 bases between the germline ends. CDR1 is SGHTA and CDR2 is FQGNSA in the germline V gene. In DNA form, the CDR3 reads TGTGCCAGCAGCGCAAGCGGCGGGGCCTACAATGAGCAGTTCTTC. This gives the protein CASSASGGAYNEQFF.

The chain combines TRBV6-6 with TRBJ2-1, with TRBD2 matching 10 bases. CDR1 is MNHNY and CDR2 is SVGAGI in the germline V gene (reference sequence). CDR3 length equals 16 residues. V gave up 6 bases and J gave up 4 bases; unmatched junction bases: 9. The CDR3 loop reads CASSPLAGLSYNEQFF. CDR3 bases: TGTGCCAGCAGCCCACTAGCGGGACTATCATACAATGAGCAGTTCTTC.

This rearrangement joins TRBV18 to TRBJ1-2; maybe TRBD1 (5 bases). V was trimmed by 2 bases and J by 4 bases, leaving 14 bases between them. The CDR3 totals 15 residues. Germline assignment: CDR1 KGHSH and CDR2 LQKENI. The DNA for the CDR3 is TGTGCCAGCTCACCAGGGTCAGGGTCTGGCTATGGCTACACCTTC. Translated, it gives CASSPGSGSGYGYTF.

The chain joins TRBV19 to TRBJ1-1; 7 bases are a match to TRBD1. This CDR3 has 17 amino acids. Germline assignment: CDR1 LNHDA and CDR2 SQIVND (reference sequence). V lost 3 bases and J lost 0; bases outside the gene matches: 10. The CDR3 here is CASSMGTALFLNTEAFF. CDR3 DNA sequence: TGTGCCAGTAGTATGGGGACAGCTCTCTTTTTGAACACTGAAGCTTTCTTT.

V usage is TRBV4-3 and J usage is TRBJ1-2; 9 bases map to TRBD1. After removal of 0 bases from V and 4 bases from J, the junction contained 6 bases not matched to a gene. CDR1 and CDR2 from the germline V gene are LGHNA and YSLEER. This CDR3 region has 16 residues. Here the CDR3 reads CASSQDEVDRGYGYTF. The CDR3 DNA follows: TGCGCCAGCAGCCAAGATGAGGTGGACAGGGGCTATGGCTACACCTTC.